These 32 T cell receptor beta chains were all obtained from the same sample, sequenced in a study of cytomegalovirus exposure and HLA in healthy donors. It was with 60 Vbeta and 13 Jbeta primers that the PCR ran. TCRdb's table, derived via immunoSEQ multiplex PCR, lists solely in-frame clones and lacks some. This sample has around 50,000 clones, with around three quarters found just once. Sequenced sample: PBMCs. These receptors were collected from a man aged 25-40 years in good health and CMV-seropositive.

The CDR3: CASSLDTGGDYGYTF. The CDR3 DNA sequence: TGTGCCAGCAGCCTGGACACAGGGGGAGACTATGGCTACACCTTC. J is TRBJ1-2 and V is TRBV7-9; TRBD1 matches at 8 bases. The germline CDR1 and CDR2 sequences are SEHNR and FQNEAQ (reference sequence). This CDR3 is 15 amino acids long. V gave up 5 bases and J gave up 3 bases; unmatched junction bases: 8.

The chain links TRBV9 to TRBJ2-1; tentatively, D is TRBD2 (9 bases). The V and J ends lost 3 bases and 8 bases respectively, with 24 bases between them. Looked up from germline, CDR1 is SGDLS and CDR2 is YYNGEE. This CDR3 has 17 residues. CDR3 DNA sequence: TGTGCCAGCAGCGCGACAGGGGCCCGTGCGGGGGGGGATGAGCAGTTCTTC. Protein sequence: CASSATGARAGGDEQFF.

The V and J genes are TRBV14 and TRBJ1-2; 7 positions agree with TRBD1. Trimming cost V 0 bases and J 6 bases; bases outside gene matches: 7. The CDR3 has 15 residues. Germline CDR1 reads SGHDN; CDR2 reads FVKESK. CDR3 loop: CASSQDRRQGDGYTF. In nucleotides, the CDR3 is TGTGCCAGCAGCCAAGATCGGAGACAGGGTGATGGCTACACCTTC. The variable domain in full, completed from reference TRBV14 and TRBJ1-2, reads EAGVTQFPSHSVIEKGQTVTLRCDPISGHDNLYWYRRVMGKEIKFLLHFVKESKQDESGMPNNRFLAERTGGTYSTLKVQPAELEDSGVYFCASSQDRRQGDGYTFGSGTRLTVV.

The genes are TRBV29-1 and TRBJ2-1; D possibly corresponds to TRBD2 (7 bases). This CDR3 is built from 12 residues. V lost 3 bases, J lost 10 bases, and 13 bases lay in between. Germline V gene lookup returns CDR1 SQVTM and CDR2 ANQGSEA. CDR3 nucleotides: TGCAGCGTTGATCGGGGGGCTGGGGAGCAGTTCTTC. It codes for CSVDRGAGEQFF.

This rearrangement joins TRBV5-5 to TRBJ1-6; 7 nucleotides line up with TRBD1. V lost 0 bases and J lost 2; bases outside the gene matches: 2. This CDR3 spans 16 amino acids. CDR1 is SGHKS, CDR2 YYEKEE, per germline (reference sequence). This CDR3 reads CASSLGTGPYNSPLHF. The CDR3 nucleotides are TGTGCCAGCAGCTTGGGGACAGGCCCCTATAATTCACCCCTCCACTTT.

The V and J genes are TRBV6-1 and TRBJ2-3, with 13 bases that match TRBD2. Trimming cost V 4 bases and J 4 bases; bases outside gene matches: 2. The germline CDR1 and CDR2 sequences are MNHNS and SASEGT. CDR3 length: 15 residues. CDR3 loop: CASSVTSGGADTQYF. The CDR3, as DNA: TGTGCCAGCAGTGTAACTAGCGGGGGGGCAGATACGCAGTATTTT.

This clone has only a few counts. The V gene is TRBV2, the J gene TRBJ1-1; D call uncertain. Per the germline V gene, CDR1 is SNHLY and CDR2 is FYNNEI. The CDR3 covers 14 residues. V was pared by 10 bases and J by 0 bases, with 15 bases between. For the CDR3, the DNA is TGTGCCACACGAACCGGGAGGATGAACACTGAAGCTTTCTTT. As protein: CATRTGRMNTEAFF.

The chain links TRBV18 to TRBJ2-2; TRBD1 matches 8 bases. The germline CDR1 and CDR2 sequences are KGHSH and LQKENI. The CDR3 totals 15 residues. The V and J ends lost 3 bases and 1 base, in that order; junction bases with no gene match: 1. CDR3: CASSPGTGNTGELFF. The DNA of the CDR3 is TGTGCCAGCTCACCCGGGACAGGGAACACCGGGGAGCTGTTTTTT.

The CDR3 nucleotides read TGCAGCGTCGGACAGTTCACAGATACGCAGTATTTT. Protein sequence: CSVGQFTDTQYF. The rearrangement links TRBV29-1 to TRBJ2-3, with TRBD1 as a possible D gene (6 bases). V was shortened by 6 bases and J by 2 bases, with 9 bases between the two germline ends. CDR3 length: 12 residues. Germline V CDR1 and CDR2: SQVTM, ANQGSEA.

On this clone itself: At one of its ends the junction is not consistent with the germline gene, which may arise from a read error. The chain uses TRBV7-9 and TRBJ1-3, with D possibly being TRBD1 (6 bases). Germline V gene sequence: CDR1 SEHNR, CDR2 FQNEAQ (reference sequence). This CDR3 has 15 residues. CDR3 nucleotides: TGTTCCAGCAGCCCTAGGACAGAGGCTGGAAACACCATATATTTT. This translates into CSSSPRTEAGNTIYF.

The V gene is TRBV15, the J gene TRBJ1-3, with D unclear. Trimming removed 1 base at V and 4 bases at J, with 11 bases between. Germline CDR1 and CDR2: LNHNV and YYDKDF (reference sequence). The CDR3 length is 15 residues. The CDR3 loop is CATSRAQPGGNTIYF. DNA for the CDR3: TGTGCCACCAGCAGAGCCCAGCCAGGCGGAAACACCATATATTTT.

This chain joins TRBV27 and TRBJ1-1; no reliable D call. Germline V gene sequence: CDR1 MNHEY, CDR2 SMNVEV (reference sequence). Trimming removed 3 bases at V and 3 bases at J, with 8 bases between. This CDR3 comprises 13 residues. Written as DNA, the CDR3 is TGTGCCAGCAGTTTCTGGCGGGACACTGAAGCTTTCTTT. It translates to CASSFWRDTEAFF.

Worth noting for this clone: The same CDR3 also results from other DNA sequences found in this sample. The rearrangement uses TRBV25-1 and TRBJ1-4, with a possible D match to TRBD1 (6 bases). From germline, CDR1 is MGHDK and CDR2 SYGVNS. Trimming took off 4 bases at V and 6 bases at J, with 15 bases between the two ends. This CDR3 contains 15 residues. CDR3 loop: CASSAGGRDYEKLFF. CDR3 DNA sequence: TGTGCCAGCAGTGCGGGGGGCAGGGATTATGAAAAACTGTTTTTT.

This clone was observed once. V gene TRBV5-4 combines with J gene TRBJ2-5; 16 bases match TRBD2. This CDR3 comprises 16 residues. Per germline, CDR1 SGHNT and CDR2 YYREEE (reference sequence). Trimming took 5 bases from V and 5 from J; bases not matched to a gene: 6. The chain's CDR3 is CASRKGLAGGQETQYF. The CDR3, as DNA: TGTGCCAGCAGGAAGGGACTAGCGGGGGGGCAGGAGACCCAGTACTTC. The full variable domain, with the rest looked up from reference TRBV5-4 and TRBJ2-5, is ETGVTQSPTHLIKTRGQQVTLRCSSQSGHNTVSWYQQALGQGPQFIFQYYREEENGRGNFPPRFSGLQFPNYSSELNVNALELDDSALYLCASRKGLAGGQETQYFGPGTRLLVL.

The CDR3, as DNA: TGTGCCAGTAGTCCAGACACGAACACTGAAGCTTTCTTT. Translating gives CASSPDTNTEAFF. The gene calls are TRBV19 and TRBJ1-1, with D unresolved. CDR1 and CDR2 (germline): LNHDA, SQIVND (reference sequence). Deletions cut 5 bases from V and 1 base from J, with 8 bases between. The CDR3 runs to 13 residues.

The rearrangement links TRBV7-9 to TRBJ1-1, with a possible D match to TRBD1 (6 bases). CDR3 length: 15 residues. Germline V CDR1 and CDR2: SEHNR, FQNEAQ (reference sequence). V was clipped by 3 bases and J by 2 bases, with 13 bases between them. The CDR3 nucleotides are TGTGCCAGCAGCTTTTATACAGGGCCAAACACTGAAGCTTTCTTT. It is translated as CASSFYTGPNTEAFF.

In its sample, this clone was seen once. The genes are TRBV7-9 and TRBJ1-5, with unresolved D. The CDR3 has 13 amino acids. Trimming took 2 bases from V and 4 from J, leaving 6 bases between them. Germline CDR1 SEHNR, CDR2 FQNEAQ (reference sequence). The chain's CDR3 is CASSLYVNQPQHF. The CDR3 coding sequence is TGTGCCAGCAGCTTATATGTTAATCAGCCCCAGCATTTT.

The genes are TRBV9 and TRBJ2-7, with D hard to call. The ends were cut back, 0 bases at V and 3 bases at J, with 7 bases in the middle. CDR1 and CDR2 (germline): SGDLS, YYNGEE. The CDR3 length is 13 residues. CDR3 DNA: TGTGCCAGCAGCGTAGCATCAGACTACGAGCAGTACTTC. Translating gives CASSVASDYEQYF.

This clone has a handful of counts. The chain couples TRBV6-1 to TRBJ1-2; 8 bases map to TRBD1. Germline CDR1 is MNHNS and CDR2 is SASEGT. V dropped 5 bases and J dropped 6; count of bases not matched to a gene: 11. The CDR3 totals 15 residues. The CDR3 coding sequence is TGTGCCAGCAGTACCAGGACAGGGATTATCCATGGCTACACCTTC. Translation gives CASSTRTGIIHGYTF.

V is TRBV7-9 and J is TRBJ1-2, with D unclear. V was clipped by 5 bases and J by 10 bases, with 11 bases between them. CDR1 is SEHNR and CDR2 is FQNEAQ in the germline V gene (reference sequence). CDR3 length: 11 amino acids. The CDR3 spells CASSATEAYTF. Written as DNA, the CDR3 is TGTGCCAGCAGCGCTACAGAAGCCTACACCTTC.

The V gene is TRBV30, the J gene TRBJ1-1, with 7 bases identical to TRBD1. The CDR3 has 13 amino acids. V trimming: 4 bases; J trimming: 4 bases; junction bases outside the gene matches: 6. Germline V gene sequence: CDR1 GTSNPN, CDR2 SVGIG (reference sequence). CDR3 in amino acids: CAWNQGGITEAFF. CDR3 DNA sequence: TGTGCCTGGAATCAGGGGGGCATCACTGAAGCTTTCTTT.

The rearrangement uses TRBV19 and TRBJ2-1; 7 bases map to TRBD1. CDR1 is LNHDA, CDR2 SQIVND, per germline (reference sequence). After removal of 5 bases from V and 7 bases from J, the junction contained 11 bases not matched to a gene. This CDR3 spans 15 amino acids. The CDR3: CASSAGGLGFNEQFF. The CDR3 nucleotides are TGTGCCAGTAGTGCAGGGGGTTTGGGGTTTAATGAGCAGTTCTTC.

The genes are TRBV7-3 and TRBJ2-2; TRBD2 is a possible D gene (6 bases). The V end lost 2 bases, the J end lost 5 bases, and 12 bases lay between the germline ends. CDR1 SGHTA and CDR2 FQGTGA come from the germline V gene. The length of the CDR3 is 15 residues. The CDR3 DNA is TGTGCCAGCAGCTTATCCGGACTAAGGACCGGGGAGCTGTTTTTT. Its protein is CASSLSGLRTGELFF.

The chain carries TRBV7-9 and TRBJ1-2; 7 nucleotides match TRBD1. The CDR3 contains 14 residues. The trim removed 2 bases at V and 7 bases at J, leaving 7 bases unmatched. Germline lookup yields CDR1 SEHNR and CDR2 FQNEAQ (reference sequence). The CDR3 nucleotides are TGTGCCAGCAGCTTACTACAGGGGAAGGGTGGCTACACCTTC. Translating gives CASSLLQGKGGYTF.

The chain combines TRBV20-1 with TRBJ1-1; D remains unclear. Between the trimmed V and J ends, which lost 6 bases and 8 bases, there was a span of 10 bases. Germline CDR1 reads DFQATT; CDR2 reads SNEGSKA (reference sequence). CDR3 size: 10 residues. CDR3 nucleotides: TGCAGTGCAAGGACTTGGGAAGCTTTCTTT. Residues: CSARTWEAFF.

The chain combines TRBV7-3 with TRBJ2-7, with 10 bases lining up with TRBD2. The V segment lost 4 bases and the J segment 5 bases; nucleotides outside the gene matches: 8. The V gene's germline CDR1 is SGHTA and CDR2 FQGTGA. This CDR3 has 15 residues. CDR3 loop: CASSSDSGGTDEQYF. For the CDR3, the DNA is TGTGCCAGCAGCTCCGATAGCGGGGGGACGGACGAGCAGTACTTC.

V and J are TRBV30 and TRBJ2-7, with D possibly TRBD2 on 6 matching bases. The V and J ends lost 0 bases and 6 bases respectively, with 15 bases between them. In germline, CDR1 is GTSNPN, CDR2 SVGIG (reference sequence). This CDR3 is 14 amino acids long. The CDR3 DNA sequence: TGTGCCTGGAGTGTGGTCACCCTGGGAGGCGAGCAGTACTTC. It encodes CAWSVVTLGGEQYF.

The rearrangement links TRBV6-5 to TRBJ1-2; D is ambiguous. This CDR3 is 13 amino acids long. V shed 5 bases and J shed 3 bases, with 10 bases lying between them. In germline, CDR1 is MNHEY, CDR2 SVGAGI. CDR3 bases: TGTGCCAGCAGTGGAGTCCCCTACTATGGCTACACCTTC. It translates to CASSGVPYYGYTF.

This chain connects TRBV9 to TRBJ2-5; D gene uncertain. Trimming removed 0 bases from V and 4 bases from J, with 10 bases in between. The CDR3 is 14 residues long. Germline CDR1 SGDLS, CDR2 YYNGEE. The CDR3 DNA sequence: TGTGCCAGCAGCGTAGGTACTACCCCAGAGACCCAGTACTTC. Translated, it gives CASSVGTTPETQYF.

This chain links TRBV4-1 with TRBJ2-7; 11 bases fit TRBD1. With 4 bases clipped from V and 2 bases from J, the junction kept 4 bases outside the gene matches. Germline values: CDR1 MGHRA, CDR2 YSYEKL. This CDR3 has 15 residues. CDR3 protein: CASSPGQGAAYEQYF. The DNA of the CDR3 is TGCGCCAGCAGCCCCGGACAGGGGGCAGCCTACGAGCAGTACTTC.

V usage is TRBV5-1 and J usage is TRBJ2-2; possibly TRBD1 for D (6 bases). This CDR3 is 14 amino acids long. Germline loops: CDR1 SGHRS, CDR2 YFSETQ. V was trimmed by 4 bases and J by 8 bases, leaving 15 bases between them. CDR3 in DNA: TGCGCCAGCAGCAGAACAGGGACGTCGGGGGAGCTGTTTTTT. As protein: CASSRTGTSGELFF.

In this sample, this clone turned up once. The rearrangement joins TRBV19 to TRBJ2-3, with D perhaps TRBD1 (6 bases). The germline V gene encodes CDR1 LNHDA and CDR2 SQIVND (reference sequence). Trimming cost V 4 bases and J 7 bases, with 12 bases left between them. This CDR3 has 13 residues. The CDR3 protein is CASSRTVTNTQYF. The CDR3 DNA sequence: TGTGCCAGTAGTAGGACAGTAACAAATACGCAGTATTTT.